This TCR beta chain was observed in a study of T cell responses to AZD1222 COVID-19 vaccine. V was pared by 0 bases and J by 1 base, with 7 bases between. Germline CDR1 and CDR2: SGDLS and YYNGEE. The CDR3 totals 14 residues. The table came from immunoSEQ multiplex PCR; TCRdb's copy has only in-frame clones and leaves some out. The top ten hold around 1.4% of the sample, which has approximately 150,000 clones, roughly nine tenths seen once. The rearrangement links TRBV9 to TRBJ2-5, with D hard to call. The sequences come from peripheral blood, collected on day 0 of AZD1222 vaccination. The sequence came from an adult in good health. CDR3 sequence reads: CASSVGGIQETQYF. The CDR3 coding sequence is TGTGCCAGCAGCGTAGGTGGGATCCAAGAGACCCAGTACTTC. The full variable domain, rest sourced from reference TRBV9 and TRBJ2-5, is DSGVTQTPKHLITATGQRVTLRCSPRSGDLSVYWYQQSLDQGLQFLIQYYNGEERAKGNILERFSAQQFPDLHSELNLSSLELGDSALYFCASSVGGIQETQYFGPGTRLLVL.